The next 7 T cell receptor beta chains were all read from a single sample in a study of T cells in women clearing cervical HPV infection. Libraries were prepared by immunoSEQ multiplex PCR; TCRdb keeps only in-frame clonotypes and omits some of them. This sample's table has approximately 30,000 clones. The sequencing sample was made of blood buffy coat. The receptors come from a woman aged 18 to 75 with a cervical HPV16 infection that either progressed to CIN3+ or cleared (not recorded which).

A word on this clone: Coverage ceases 3 residues before the CDR3 finishes, and the germline J gene fills in the end. The chain recombines TRBV20-1 with TRBJ2-5; D unresolved. Germline assignment: CDR1 DFQATT and CDR2 SNEGSKA (reference sequence). Trimming took off 3 bases at V and 4 bases at J, with 9 bases between the two ends. This CDR3 is built from 12 residues. Incomplete CDR3 DNA: TGCAGTGCTAGTAGTCTAGTAGAGACC. Translation gives CSASSLVET. The entire CDR3 sequence reads CSASSLVETQYF.

On this clone: Coverage ceases 3 residues before the CDR3 finishes, and the germline J gene fills in the end. The rearrangement joins TRBV7-2 to TRBJ2-7; D is ambiguous. V was pared by 1 base and J by 2 bases, with 12 bases between. CDR1 SGHTA and CDR2 FQGNSA come from the germline V gene. The length of the CDR3 is 15 residues. CDR3 sequence reads: CASSLGHHEPYEQYF. The covered CDR3 bases are TGTGCCAGCAGCTTAGGACACCACGAACCCTACGAG.

Details on this clone: Sequencing ends 3 residues short of the CDR3 end; the germline J gene provides the rest. The chain uses TRBV29-1 and TRBJ1-1; a weak D match, TRBD1 (6 bases). The germline gives CDR1 SQVTM, CDR2 ANQGSEA. This CDR3 is built from 14 residues. The V and J ends lost 4 bases and 3 bases respectively, with 15 bases between them. Partial CDR3 DNA: TGCAGCGTTGCCCTGACAGGTGGGGACACTGAA. It specifies CSVALTGGDTE. The full CDR3 is CSVALTGGDTEAFF.

A note on this clone: The read stops 3 residues short of the end of the CDR3; the missing end is completed from the germline J gene. The chain joins TRBV19 to TRBJ2-1, with 9 positions matching TRBD2. Germline V gene sequence: CDR1 LNHDA, CDR2 SQIVND (reference sequence). CDR3 length: 19 amino acids. The V gene end was trimmed by 3 bases and the J gene end by 3 bases; junction bases not matched to a gene: 15. Incomplete CDR3 DNA: TGTGCCAGTAGTATTTTACTCTGGATAGGGACTAGCAACTACAATGAG. This sequence encodes CASSILLWIGTSNYNE. In full, the CDR3 is CASSILLWIGTSNYNEQFF.

Worth noting for this clone: The CDR3 end is not reached by the read, which stops 3 residues before it; the germline J gene fills it in. The chain has TRBV7-2 and TRBJ2-7; D uncertain. The CDR3 totals 14 residues. V shed 5 bases and J shed 5 bases, with 16 bases lying between them. Germline values: CDR1 SGHTA, CDR2 FQGNSA. The CDR3 here is CASSPLRASHEQYF. CDR3 DNA, as far as it was read: TGTGCCAGCAGCCCCCTAAGGGCGAGTCACGAG.

Of note for this clone: Coverage ceases 3 residues before the CDR3 finishes, and the germline J gene fills in the end. This chain joins TRBV5-1 and TRBJ2-1, with 7 bases fitting TRBD2. The germline V gene has CDR1 SGHRS and CDR2 YFSETQ. The CDR3 spans 16 residues. V lost 4 bases, J lost 4 bases, and 11 bases stayed unmatched. CDR3 bases read: TGCGCCAGCAGCGAAAGCGGGAACCTACAGTACAATGAG. Translation gives CASSESGNLQYNE. The entire CDR3 reads CASSESGNLQYNEQFF.

In regard to this clone: The junction shows a germline mismatch at one end, possibly a read error. The read comes to an end 3 residues before the CDR3 does, leaving the germline J gene to fill in the end. The rearrangement links TRBV2 to TRBJ1-2, with unresolved D. CDR1 is SNHLY and CDR2 is FYNNEI in the germline V gene. The CDR3 spans 10 residues. CDR3 amino acids: CASANYGYTF. The CDR3 bases that were read are TGTGCCAGCGCAAACTATGGA.